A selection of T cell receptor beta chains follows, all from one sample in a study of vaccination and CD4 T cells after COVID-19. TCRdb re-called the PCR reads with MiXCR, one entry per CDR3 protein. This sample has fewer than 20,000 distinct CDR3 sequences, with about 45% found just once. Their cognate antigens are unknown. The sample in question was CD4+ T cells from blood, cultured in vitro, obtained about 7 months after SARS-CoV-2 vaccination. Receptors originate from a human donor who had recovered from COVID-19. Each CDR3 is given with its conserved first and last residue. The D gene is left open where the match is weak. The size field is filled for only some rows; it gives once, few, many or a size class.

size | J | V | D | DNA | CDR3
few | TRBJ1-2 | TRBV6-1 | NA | TGTGCCAGTAGCCAGGACCCTAACTATGGCTACACCTTC | CASSQDPNYGYTF
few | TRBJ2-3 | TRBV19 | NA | TGTGCCAGTAGTATGGTTTTGGCCACAGATACGCAGTATTTT | CASSMVLATDTQYF
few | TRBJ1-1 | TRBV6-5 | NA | TGTGCCAGCAGTTACAGGAGGGGCGGGGGTACTGAAGCTTTCTTT | CASSYRRGGGTEAFF
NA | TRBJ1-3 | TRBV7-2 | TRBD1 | TGTGCCAGCAGCTTACAGTCCAGGGGGCATACGCGAAACACCATATATTTT | CASSLQSRGHTRNTIYF
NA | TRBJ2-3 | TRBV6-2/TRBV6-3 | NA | TGTGCCAGCACCAGGGTTGGGATAGATACGCAGTATTTT | CASTRVGIDTQYF
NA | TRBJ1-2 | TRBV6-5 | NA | TGTGCCAGCAGTTACTCAGGGGTTAGCTATGGCTACACCTTC | CASSYSGVSYGYTF
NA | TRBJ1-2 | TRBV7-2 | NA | TGTGCCAGCGGAGGGGCAGCTTATGGCTACACCTTC | CASGGAAYGYTF
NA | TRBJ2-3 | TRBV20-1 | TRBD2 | TGCAGTGCTAGAGAGGTCAGCGGGAGGTATACGCAGTATTTT | CSAREVSGRYTQYF
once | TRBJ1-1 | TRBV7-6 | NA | TGTGCCAGCAGCTTAGAGGGGACGGGACCCTCGTGGAACACTGAAGCTTTCTTT | CASSLEGTGPSWNTEAFF
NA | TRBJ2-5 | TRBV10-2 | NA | TGCGCCAGCAGTGAGTTCCTAGACCAAGAGACCCAGTACTTC | CASSEFLDQETQYF
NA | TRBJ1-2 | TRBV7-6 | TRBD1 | TGTGCCAGCAGCTTAGCGAGACAGGGGGACTATGGCTACACCTTC | CASSLARQGDYGYTF
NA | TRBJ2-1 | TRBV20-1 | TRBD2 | TGCAGTGCTAGTGGTAGCGGGGGGGTGAGCTCCTACAATGAGCAGTTCTTC | CSASGSGGVSSYNEQFF
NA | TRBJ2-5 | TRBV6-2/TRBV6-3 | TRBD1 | TGTGCCAGCAGTCCCTACAGGGGCCAGCGTGAGACCCAGTACTTC | CASSPYRGQRETQYF
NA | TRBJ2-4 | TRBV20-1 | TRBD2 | TGCAGTGCTAAACGACTAGCGGGAGGTCGGAACTACAAAAACATTCAGTACTTC | CSAKRLAGGRNYKNIQYF
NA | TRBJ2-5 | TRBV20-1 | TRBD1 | TGCAGTGCTCAAGGGACGGGACAGGGGGCGCAAGAGACCCAGTACTTC | CSAQGTGQGAQETQYF
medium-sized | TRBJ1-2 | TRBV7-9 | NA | TGTGCCAGCAGCCCCCTGGGGGGGGGAACTAACTATGGCTACACCTTC | CASSPLGGGTNYGYTF